Sequencing of this T cell receptor (beta chain) was carried out in a study of OX40 agonist ivuxolimab in advanced cancers. The repertoire was sequenced with immunoSEQ multiplex PCR; TCRdb's copy has only in-frame clones and lacks some. The data show 95,000 to 150,000 clones, about 93% seen once. Regarding this clone: Antigen specificity is unknown.

CDR3 length: 15 amino acids. With 5 bases clipped from V and 5 bases from J, the junction kept 9 bases outside the gene matches. CDR1 and CDR2 (germline): MNHNY, SVGAGI (reference sequence). General observations from the study: CD4+ and CD8+ T cells in blood underwent clonal expansion by week 6 at 0.1 to 3.0 mg/kg.

The origin of this receptor is an adult with an advanced solid tumor such as melanoma, head and neck, liver or kidney cancer. The sequencing used CD4+ or CD8+ T cells sorted from blood, collected in a trial of the OX40 agonist ivuxolimab. This chain uses TRBV6-6 with TRBJ2-7, with TRBD1 matching over 10 bases. CDR3 amino acids: CASSRGTGDEHEQYF. CDR3 nucleotide sequence: TGTGCCAGCAGTCGCGGGACAGGGGACGAACACGAGCAGTACTTC.